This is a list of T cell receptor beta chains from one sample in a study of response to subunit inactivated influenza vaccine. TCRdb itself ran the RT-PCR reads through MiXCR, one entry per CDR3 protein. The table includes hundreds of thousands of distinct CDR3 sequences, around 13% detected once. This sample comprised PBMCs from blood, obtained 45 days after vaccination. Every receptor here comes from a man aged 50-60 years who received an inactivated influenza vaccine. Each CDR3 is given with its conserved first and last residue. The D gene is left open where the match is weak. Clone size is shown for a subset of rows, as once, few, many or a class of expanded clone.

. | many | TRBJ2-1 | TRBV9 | TGTGCCAGCAGCGTAAATACAGTAAATGAGCAGTTCTTC | CASSVNTVNEQFF
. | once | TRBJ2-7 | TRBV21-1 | TGTGCCAGCAGCTCGCCGGGGACAGGGCCCTACGAGCAGTACTTC | CASSSPGTGPYEQYF
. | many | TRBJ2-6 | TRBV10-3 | TGTGCCATCAGTGAAGGAATCCCTCCCTCTGGGGCCAACGTCCTGACTTTC | CAISEGIPPSGANVLTF
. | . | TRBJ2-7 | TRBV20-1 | TGCAGTGGTGTCGACTTGGAGCAGTACTTC | CSGVDLEQYF
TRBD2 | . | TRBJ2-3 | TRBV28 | TGTGCCAGCAGTAACCCACGGGGGGGCGTATTGGCAGATACGCAGTATTTT | CASSNPRGGVLADTQYF
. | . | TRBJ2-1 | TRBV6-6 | TGTGCCAGCAGTTCAATCAATGAGCAGTTCTTC | CASSSINEQFF
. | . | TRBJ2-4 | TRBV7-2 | TGTGCCAGCACCAAATTCGGGGGTTTATTAGCCAAAAACATTCAGTACTTC | CASTKFGGLLAKNIQYF
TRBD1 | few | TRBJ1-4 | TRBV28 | TGTGCCAGCAGTTTAAATCTACAGGGGCCCCTCCAGGGGGATGAAAAACTGTTTTTT | CASSLNLQGPLQGDEKLFF
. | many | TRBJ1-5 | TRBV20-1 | TGCAGTGCTCGGCAGGGACCGCCGTCCATGCCCCAGCATTTT | CSARQGPPSMPQHF
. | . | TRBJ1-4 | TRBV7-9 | TGTGCCAGCAGCTTCGGGCAGGGAAATGAAAAACTGTTTTTT | CASSFGQGNEKLFF
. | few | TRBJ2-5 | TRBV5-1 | TGCGCCAGCAGTCCAGGGGTTTTTGGGGAGACCCAGTACTTC | CASSPGVFGETQYF
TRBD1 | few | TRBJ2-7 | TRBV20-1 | TGCAGTGCTAGGCCGGGACAGGGATCCTACGAGCAGTACTTC | CSARPGQGSYEQYF
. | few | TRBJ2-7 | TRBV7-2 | TGTGCCAGCAGCCCTCCGGGACGGAGCTCCTACGAGCAGTACTTC | CASSPPGRSSYEQYF
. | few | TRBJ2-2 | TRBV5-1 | TGCGCCAGCAGCTTCAAGGAGGGTGTTTGGACCGGGGAGCTGTTTTTT | CASSFKEGVWTGELFF
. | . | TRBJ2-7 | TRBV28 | TGTGCCAGCGGCGATATCGCGGACGAGCAGTACTTC | CASGDIADEQYF
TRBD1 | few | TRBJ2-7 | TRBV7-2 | TGTGCCAGCAGCATCTGGACAGGAGAAGCCTACGAGCAGTACTTC | CASSIWTGEAYEQYF
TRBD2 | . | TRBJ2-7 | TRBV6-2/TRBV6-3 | TGTGCCAGCAGCCGGCCGGGACTAGCGGGAGGCGAGCAGTACTTC | CASSRPGLAGGEQYF
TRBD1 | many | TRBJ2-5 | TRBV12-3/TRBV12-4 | TGTGCCAGCAGCGACAGGGGGCAAGAGACCCAGTACTTC | CASSDRGQETQYF
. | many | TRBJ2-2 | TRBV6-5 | TGTGCCAGCAGTTACTCGTGGGCTAGGTCAGACACCGGGGAGCTGTTTTTT | CASSYSWARSDTGELFF
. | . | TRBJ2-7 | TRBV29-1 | TGCAGCGTTTCACAGGGCTTCGCCTACGAGCAGTACTTC | CSVSQGFAYEQYF
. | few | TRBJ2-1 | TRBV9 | TGTGCCAGCAGCCCCCTTGGGGTCGGGTCCTACAATGAGCAGTTCTTC | CASSPLGVGSYNEQFF
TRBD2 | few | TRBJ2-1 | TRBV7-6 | TGTGCCAGCAGCCCAGCCCGGACTAGCGGGAGCTATGAGCAGTTCTTC | CASSPARTSGSYEQFF
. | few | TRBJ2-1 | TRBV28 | TGTGCCAGCAGTTTGGGGGGGCCTACACATGAGCAGTTCTTC | CASSLGGPTHEQFF
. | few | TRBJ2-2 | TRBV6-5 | TGTGCCAGCAGCTTCAGAACCGGGGAGCTGTTTTTT | CASSFRTGELFF
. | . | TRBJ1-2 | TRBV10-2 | TGCGCCAGCAGGCCGGACAGCCACTATGGCTACACCTTC | CASRPDSHYGYTF
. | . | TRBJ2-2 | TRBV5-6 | TGTGCCAGCAGCTTGCCGCGGGATTCCTTGGCCGGGGAGCTGTTTTTT | CASSLPRDSLAGELFF
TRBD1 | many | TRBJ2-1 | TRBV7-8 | TGTGCCAGCAGCCTTCACGACAGGGACAATGAGCAGTTCTTC | CASSLHDRDNEQFF
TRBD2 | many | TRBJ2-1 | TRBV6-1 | TGTGCCAGCAGTACCCTCCTAGCGGCCGTCAACAATGAGCAGTTCTTC | CASSTLLAAVNNEQFF